This is a list of T cell receptor beta chains from one sample in a study of T cells after yellow fever vaccination. Each CDR3 protein gets one entry after TCRdb re-called the 5' RACE reads with MiXCR. The data contain approximately 250,000 distinct CDR3 sequences, about 3.5% of them seen just once; the ten biggest clones take up 15% to 20%. Sample: PBMCs, taken 15 days after the yellow fever booster vaccination. These receptors came from a man between 18 and 35 years old who received the YFV17D yellow fever vaccine. Each CDR3 is given without its conserved first and last residue.

>TRBV18|TRBJ2-2
ASSPQGTGELF
>TRBV10-2|TRBJ2-7
ASSDLQGSYEQY
>TRBV27|TRBJ2-5
ASSPTGQRWETQY
>TRBV29-1|TRBJ2-3
SVVEQGFPDTQY
>TRBV19|TRBJ2-5
ASRRNSGQGAGETQY
>TRBV7-9|TRBJ1-6
ASSYLDAGSYNSPLH
>TRBV20-1|TRBJ1-1
SARDLRLLAEAF
>TRBV7-2|TRBJ2-5
ASSAGTAKETQY
>TRBV2|TRBJ2-3
ASVAQGASDTQY
>TRBV9|TRBJ1-2
ASSTQGQGGGYT
>TRBV18|TRBJ2-3
ASSPRGAGTDTQY
>TRBV7-3|TRBJ2-5
ASSSQYPSHDSQKETQY
>TRBV5-1|TRBJ1-1
ASSQGAVNTEAF
>TRBV6-2/TRBV6-3|TRBJ1-5
ASSTDRGNQPQH
>TRBV7-2|TRBJ1-2
ASLGLDYGYT
>TRBV20-1|TRBJ2-3
SAPLPGGADTDTQY
>TRBV5-6|TRBJ1-1
ASSPRGRGYDTEAF
>TRBV11-2|TRBJ2-7
ASSLEWSSYEQY
>TRBV7-2|TRBJ2-3
ASSQATDTQY
>TRBV5-1|TRBJ1-3
ASSLDGQGSSGNTIY
>TRBV12-3/TRBV12-4|TRBJ2-6
ASRRRRGGLGSGANVLT
>TRBV10-3|TRBJ2-6
AISDGGAGANVLT
>TRBV12-3/TRBV12-4|TRBJ1-1
ASSRFAGAEAF
>TRBV3-1|TRBJ2-2
ASSQPGLNTGELF
>TRBV30|TRBJ1-3
AWSEGMVGNTLY
>TRBV7-8|TRBJ2-5
ASSTGAVKETQY
>TRBV4-1|TRBJ2-7
ASSQGLAGPSYEQY
>TRBV5-4|TRBJ2-2
ASSLDTHTGELF
>TRBV9|TRBJ2-2
ASSPRGRQGQNTGELF
>TRBV28|TRBJ1-1
ASSPGQMNTEAF
>TRBV5-1|TRBJ2-3
ASSLDPAVTDTQY
>TRBV2|TRBJ1-5
ASSGGTVGHQPQH
>TRBV10-3|TRBJ2-2
AISESGLANTGELF
>TRBV7-3|TRBJ2-5
ASSLTPSGAWETQY
>TRBV20-1|TRBJ1-4
SAGGSWSEKLF
>TRBV20-1|TRBJ2-1
SARWGRGSSYNEQF
>TRBV20-1|TRBJ2-5
SARGDRGRETQY
>TRBV4-2|TRBJ2-1
ASSQDPGAPYNEQF
>TRBV6-2/TRBV6-3|TRBJ2-3
ASSLPGQEYKTDTQY
>TRBV5-5|TRBJ1-1
ASRSDRGRFTEAF
>TRBV5-6|TRBJ1-2
ASSLEGTGPAPNGYT
>TRBV6-1|TRBJ1-2
ASSADRPPWYGYT
>TRBV18|TRBJ2-5
ASSRTGQRETQY
>TRBV5-6|TRBJ2-5
ASSPRMGTQETQY
>TRBV4-3|TRBJ1-2
ASSARQGLSDYT
>TRBV5-1|TRBJ2-1
ASKRQGADNEQF
>TRBV4-2|TRBJ1-1
ASSQRSGTGDTEAF
>TRBV12-3/TRBV12-4|TRBJ2-7
ASSPLSIFEQY
>TRBV4-1|TRBJ2-5
ASSQISGGAETQY
>TRBV7-9|TRBJ2-1
ASSYGGGSSYNEQF
>TRBV14|TRBJ2-1
ASSQGVEQF
>TRBV7-9|TRBJ1-2
ASSTPTGYEGLLDYGYT
>TRBV6-5|TRBJ2-5
ASSGTGGGETQY
>TRBV6-1|TRBJ2-6
ASSAGVSGANVLT
>TRBV7-2|TRBJ1-1
ASSRRDTRGTEAF